This is a list of T cell receptor beta chains from one sample in a study of blood T cell repertoires in COVID-19. TCRdb's table, derived via immunoSEQ multiplex PCR, lists solely in-frame clones and lacks some. The repertoire has about 50,000 clones, 80% to 90% of them found once; the top ten carry roughly 6%. The sample consisted of peripheral blood. Receptors originate from an elderly woman with acute or convalescent COVID-19. CDR3s include the opening cysteine and the closing phenylalanine or tryptophan. A D gene is named only where the DNA matches it firmly. Only some rows state a clone size, as once, few, many or a class for expanded clones.

v_gene	j_gene	d_gene	abundance	CDR3nt	CDR3aa
TRBV19	TRBJ1-2	-	-	TGTGCCAGTAGTAACCAGGGGAATGGCTACACCTTC	CASSNQGNGYTF
TRBV5-1	TRBJ2-7	TRBD1	-	TGCGCCAGCAGCTTGCGAAACGAACAGGGGTACGAGCAGTACTTC	CASSLRNEQGYEQYF
TRBV7-6	TRBJ1-2	-	-	TGTGCCAGCAGCCCCGGGGGGCAACCAAACTATGGCTACACCTTC	CASSPGGQPNYGYTF
TRBV11-2	TRBJ2-7	-	-	TGTGCCAGCAGCCCCCGGACACCCGGACCGCCTCGGGAGCAGTACTTC	CASSPRTPGPPREQYF
TRBV27	TRBJ1-5	TRBD1	-	TGTGCCAGCAGTTCAGACAGGGGGGCCTATCAGCCCCAGCATTTT	CASSSDRGAYQPQHF
TRBV6-6	TRBJ2-2	TRBD1	-	TGTGCCAGCAGAACAACCGGGACAGGGAAAGACGGGGAGCTGTTTTTT	CASRTTGTGKDGELFF
TRBV7-2	TRBJ2-3	TRBD2	once	TGTGCCAGCCGACTAGCGGGGAGCACAGATACGCAGTATTTT	CASRLAGSTDTQYF
TRBV5-4	TRBJ2-7	-	-	TGTGCCAGCAGCTTGGATTCGGGTAACTCCTACGAGCAGTACTTC	CASSLDSGNSYEQYF
TRBV5-1	TRBJ1-2	-	-	TGCGCCAGCAGCTTGGAACCAACGGTCTATGGCTACACCTTC	CASSLEPTVYGYTF
TRBV19	TRBJ1-1	TRBD1	-	TGTGCCAGTAGGGGACAGGGACTAAAGGGGGCTTTCTTT	CASRGQGLKGAFF
TRBV5-1	TRBJ1-1	TRBD1	-	TGCGCCAGCAGCTTTTCAGGGGGAACTGAAGCTTTCTTT	CASSFSGGTEAFF
TRBV5-5	TRBJ1-5	TRBD1	-	TGTGCCAGCAACAACCGGGACAGTGGGCATCAGCCCCAGCATTTT	CASNNRDSGHQPQHF
TRBV6-5	TRBJ1-1	TRBD1	-	TGTGCCAGCAGGTTCGGACAGGGAAAAAACACTGAAGCTTTCTTT	CASRFGQGKNTEAFF
TRBV5-4	TRBJ1-2	-	-	TGTGCCAGCAGCTTGAAGGGGAGGGACTATGGCTACACCTTC	CASSLKGRDYGYTF
TRBV30	TRBJ1-4	-	-	TGTGCCTGGAGTGTCGGGATCGGGGAAAAACTGTTTTTT	CAWSVGIGEKLFF
TRBV12-3/TRBV12-4	TRBJ1-1	-	few	TGTGCCAGCAGTTTATTGGGGGCCACTGAAGCTTTCTTT	CASSLLGATEAFF
TRBV6-5	TRBJ1-5	-	-	TGTGCCAGCGGAAGGACATTTGGTAGCAATCAGCCCCAGCATTTT	CASGRTFGSNQPQHF
TRBV5-1	TRBJ2-2	-	-	TGCGCCAGCAGCTTCACAGTAAACACCGGGGAGCTGTTTTTT	CASSFTVNTGELFF
TRBV4-2	TRBJ2-7	TRBD2	-	TGTGCCAGCAGCCAAGTGGGACTAGCGGGCCTCAGCTCCTACGAGCAGTACTTC	CASSQVGLAGLSSYEQYF
TRBV30	TRBJ1-3	-	-	TGTGCCTGGAGTAAACGGAGGATCTCTGGAAACACCATATATTTT	CAWSKRRISGNTIYF
TRBV5-4	TRBJ2-2	-	-	TGTGCCAGCAGCTTGGGACACTCGAACACCGGGGAGCTGTTTTTT	CASSLGHSNTGELFF
TRBV3-1/TRBV3-2	TRBJ1-1	-	-	TGTGCCAGCAGCCAGAGGGTCGATCATACCACTGAAGCTTTCTTT	CASSQRVDHTTEAFF
TRBV2	TRBJ2-2	TRBD1	once	TGTGCCAGCAGTATCAAGAATGGACAGGTGAACACCGGGGAGCTGTTTTTT	CASSIKNGQVNTGELFF
TRBV14	TRBJ1-6	-	-	TGTGCCAGCAGCCAAATGACAGCCCCCTCCTATAATTCACCCCTCCACTTT	CASSQMTAPSYNSPLHF
TRBV2	TRBJ2-3	-	-	TGTGCCAGCAGCCTGAGCACAGATACGCAGTATTTT	CASSLSTDTQYF
TRBV10-3	TRBJ2-7	TRBD1	-	TGTGCCATCAGTGCCTCCGGGACAGGGTTTTACGAGCAGTACTTC	CAISASGTGFYEQYF
TRBV5-1	TRBJ2-5	TRBD1	-	TGCGCCAGCAGCCGGACAGGGGGTCCGGAGACCCAGTACTTC	CASSRTGGPETQYF
TRBV6-6	TRBJ1-2	TRBD1	-	TGTGCCAGCAGCACAGGGGAAACCGGTGGCTACACCTTC	CASSTGETGGYTF
TRBV24-1	TRBJ2-1	-	-	TGTGCCACTTACCGACAGGAGCACAATGAGCAGTTCTTC	CATYRQEHNEQFF
TRBV5-7	TRBJ2-7	-	-	TGTGCCAGCAGCAGCAGGCTTACCTACGAGCAGTACTTC	CASSSRLTYEQYF
TRBV10-2	TRBJ2-1	TRBD1	once	TGCGCCAGCGCCAGACAGGGGGCACGCTCCTACAATGAGCAGTTCTTC	CASARQGARSYNEQFF
TRBV7-9	TRBJ1-2	-	-	TGTGCCAGCAGCCCTCCCGGGACATACTATGGCTACACCTTC	CASSPPGTYYGYTF
TRBV7-9	TRBJ1-1	-	-	TGTGCCAGCATCGGAGGTCTGGGAAACACTGAAGCTTTCTTT	CASIGGLGNTEAFF
TRBV11-2	TRBJ2-1	TRBD1	-	TGTGCCAGCAGCTCGGACAGGGGGCCGTGGAATGAGCAGTTCTTC	CASSSDRGPWNEQFF
TRBV18	TRBJ2-7	-	-	TGTGCCAGCTCACCTAACAGGCAATACGAGCAGTACTTC	CASSPNRQYEQYF
TRBV13	TRBJ1-2	-	-	TGTGCCAGCAGCTTAGGGGGGGACACCTATGGCTACACCTTC	CASSLGGDTYGYTF
TRBV9	TRBJ2-4	-	-	TGTGCCAGCAGCGTTGGCTTCAGGGGGGTAAACATTCAGTACTTC	CASSVGFRGVNIQYF
TRBV7-9	TRBJ1-2	TRBD1	-	TGTGCCAGCAGCACCCTGGGGGAACGGGACAGGGGTGGTGGCTACACCTTC	CASSTLGERDRGGGYTF
TRBV21-1	TRBJ1-6	-	once	TGTGCCAGCAGCAAAGAGGGAGAAGCAATGGCGAATAATTCACCCCTCCACTTT	CASSKEGEAMANNSPLHF
TRBV7-9	TRBJ1-2	TRBD1	-	TGTGCCAGCAGCCCCGCAGGGGGCTCCAATGGCTACACCTTC	CASSPAGGSNGYTF
TRBV2	TRBJ2-3	TRBD2	-	TGTGCCAGCAGCCCGGGGGGGGTGAATACGCAGTATTTT	CASSPGGVNTQYF
TRBV2	TRBJ2-1	-	-	TGTGCCACCAATAAGGACTCCAACAATGAGCAGTTCTTC	CATNKDSNNEQFF